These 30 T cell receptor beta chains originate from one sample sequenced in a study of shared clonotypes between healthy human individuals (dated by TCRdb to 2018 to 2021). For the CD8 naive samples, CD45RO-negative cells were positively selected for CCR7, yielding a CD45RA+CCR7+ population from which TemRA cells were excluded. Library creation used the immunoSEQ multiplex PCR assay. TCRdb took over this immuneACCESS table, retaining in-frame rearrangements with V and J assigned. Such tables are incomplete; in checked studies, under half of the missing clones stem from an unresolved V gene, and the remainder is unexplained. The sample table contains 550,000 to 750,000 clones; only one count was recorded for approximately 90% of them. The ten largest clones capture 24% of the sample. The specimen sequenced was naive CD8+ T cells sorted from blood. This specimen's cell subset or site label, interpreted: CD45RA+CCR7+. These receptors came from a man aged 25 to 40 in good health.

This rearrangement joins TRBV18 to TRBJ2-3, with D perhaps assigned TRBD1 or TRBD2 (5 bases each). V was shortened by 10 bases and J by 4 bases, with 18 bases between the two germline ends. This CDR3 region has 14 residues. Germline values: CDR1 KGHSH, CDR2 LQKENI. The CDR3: CATRTEGKADTQYF. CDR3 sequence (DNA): TGTGCCACCAGAACCGAGGGGAAGGCAGATACGCAGTATTTT.

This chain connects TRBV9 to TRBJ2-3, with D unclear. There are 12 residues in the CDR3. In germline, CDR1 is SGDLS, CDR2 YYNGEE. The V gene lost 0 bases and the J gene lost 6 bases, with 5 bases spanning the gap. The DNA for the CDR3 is TGTGCCAGCAGCGTAGGGGTTGATACGCAGTATTTT. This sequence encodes CASSVGVDTQYF.

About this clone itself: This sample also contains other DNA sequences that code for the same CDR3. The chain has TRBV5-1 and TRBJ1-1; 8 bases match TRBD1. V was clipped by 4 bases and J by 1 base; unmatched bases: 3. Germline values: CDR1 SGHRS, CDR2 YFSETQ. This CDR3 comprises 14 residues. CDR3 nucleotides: TGCGCCAGCAGCCCTGGACAGGGGAACACTGAAGCTTTCTTT. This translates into CASSPGQGNTEAFF.

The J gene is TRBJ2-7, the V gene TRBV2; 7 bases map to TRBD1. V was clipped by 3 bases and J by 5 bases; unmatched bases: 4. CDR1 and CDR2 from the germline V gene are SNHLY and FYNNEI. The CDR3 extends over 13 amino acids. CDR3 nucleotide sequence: TGTGCCAGCAGTGACCTGACAGGGAACGAGCAGTACTTC. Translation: CASSDLTGNEQYF.

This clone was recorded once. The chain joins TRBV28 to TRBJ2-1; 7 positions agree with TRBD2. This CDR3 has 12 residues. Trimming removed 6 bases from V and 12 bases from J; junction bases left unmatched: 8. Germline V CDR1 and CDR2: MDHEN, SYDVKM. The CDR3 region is CASRPSGNVQFF. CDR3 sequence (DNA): TGTGCCAGCAGACCCAGCGGGAACGTGCAGTTCTTC.

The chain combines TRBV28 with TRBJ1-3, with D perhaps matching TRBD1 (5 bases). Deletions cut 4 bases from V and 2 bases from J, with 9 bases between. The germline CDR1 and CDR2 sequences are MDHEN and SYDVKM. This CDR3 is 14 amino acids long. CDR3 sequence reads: CASSWGTTGNTIYF. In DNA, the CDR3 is TGTGCCAGCAGTTGGGGGACGACTGGAAACACCATATATTTT.

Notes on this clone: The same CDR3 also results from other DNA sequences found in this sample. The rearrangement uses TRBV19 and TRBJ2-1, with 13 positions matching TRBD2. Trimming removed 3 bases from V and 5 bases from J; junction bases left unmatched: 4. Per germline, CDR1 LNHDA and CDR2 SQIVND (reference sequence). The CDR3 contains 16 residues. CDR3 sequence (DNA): TGTGCCAGTAGTATCCTACTAGCGGGGGGGGACAATGAGCAGTTCTTC. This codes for CASSILLAGGDNEQFF.

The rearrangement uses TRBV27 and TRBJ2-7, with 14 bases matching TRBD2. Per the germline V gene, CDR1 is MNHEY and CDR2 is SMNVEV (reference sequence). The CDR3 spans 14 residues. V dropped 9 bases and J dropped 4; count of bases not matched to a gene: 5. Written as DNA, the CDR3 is TGTGCCAGTGGACTAGCGGGAGGATTTTACGAGCAGTACTTC. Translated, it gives CASGLAGGFYEQYF.

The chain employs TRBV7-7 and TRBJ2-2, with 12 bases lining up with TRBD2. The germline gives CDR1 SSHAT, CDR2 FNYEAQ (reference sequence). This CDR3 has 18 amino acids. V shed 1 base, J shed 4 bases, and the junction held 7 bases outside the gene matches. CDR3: CASSLELAGGPVTGELFF. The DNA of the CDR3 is TGTGCCAGCAGCTTAGAGCTAGCGGGAGGGCCGGTCACCGGGGAGCTGTTTTTT.

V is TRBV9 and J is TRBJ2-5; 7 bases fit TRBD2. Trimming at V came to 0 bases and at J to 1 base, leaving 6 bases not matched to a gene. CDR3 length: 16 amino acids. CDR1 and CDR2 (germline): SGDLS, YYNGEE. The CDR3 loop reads CASSVGLAETQETQYF. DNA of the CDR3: TGTGCCAGCAGCGTAGGCCTAGCGGAAACCCAAGAGACCCAGTACTTC.

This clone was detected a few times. The CDR3 coding sequence is TGTGCCATCCAGGGTTCCACTGAAGCTTTCTTT. Protein product: CAIQGSTEAFF. V is TRBV2 and J is TRBJ1-1; D perhaps matches TRBD1 (5 bases). Trimming took 10 bases from V and 4 from J, leaving 10 bases between them. The CDR3 extends over 11 amino acids. Germline values: CDR1 SNHLY, CDR2 FYNNEI.

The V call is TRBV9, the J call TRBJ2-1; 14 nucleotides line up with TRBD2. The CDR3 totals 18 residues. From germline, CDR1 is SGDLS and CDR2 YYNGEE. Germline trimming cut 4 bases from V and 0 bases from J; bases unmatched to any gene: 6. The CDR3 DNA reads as TGTGCCAGCAGCATGGGACTAGCGGGAGAGAGCTCCTACAATGAGCAGTTCTTC. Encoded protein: CASSMGLAGESSYNEQFF.

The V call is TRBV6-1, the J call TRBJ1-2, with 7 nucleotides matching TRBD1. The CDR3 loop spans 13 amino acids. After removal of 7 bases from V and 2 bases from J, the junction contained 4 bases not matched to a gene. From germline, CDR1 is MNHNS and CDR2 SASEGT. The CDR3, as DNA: TGTGCCAGCACAAGGGGGCGCAACTATGGCTACACCTTC. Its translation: CASTRGRNYGYTF.

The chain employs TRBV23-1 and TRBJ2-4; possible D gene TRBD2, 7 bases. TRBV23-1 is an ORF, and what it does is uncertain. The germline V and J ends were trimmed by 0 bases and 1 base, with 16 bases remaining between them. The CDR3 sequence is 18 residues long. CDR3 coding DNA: TGCGCCAGCAGTCAATCTGTCGGGGGGCGCGGGGCCAAAAACATTCAGTACTTC. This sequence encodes CASSQSVGGRGAKNIQYF.

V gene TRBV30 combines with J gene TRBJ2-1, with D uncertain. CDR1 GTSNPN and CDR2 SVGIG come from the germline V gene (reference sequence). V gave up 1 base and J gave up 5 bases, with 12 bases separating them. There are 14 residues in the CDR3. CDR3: CAWSDGSRDNEQFF. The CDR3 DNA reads TGTGCCTGGAGTGATGGTAGCCGAGACAATGAGCAGTTCTTC.

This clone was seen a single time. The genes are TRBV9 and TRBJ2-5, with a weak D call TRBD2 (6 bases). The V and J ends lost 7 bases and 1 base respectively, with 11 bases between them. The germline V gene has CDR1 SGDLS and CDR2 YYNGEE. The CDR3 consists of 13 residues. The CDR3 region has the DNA TGTGCCAGCGGGAGCGGGCGCCAAGAGACCCAGTACTTC. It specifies CASGSGRQETQYF.

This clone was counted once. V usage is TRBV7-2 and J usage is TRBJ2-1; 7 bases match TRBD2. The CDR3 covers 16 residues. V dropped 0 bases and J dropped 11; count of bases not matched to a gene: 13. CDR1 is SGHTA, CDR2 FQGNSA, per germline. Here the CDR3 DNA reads TGTGCCAGCAGCTTAGCGGAAGGCCTAGCGGACTACAAGCAGTTCTTC. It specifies CASSLAEGLADYKQFF.

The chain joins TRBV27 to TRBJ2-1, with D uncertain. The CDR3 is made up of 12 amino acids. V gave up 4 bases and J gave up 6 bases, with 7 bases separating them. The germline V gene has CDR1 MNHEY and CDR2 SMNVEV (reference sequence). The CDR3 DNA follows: TGTGCCAGCAGTTATACCCTCAATGAGCAGTTCTTC. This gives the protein CASSYTLNEQFF.

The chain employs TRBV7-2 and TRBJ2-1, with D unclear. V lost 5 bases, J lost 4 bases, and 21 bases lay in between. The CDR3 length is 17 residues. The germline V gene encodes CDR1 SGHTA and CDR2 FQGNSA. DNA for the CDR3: TGTGCCAGCAGCCCACCGGACCCGACCTACCCTTACAATGAGCAGTTCTTC. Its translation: CASSPPDPTYPYNEQFF.

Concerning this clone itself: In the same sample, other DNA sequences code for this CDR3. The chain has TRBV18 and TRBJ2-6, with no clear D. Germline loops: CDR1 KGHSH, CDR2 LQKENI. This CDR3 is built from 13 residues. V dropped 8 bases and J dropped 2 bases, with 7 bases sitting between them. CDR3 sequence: CASPEPGANVLTF. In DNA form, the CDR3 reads TGTGCCAGCCCCGAACCTGGGGCCAACGTCCTGACTTTC.

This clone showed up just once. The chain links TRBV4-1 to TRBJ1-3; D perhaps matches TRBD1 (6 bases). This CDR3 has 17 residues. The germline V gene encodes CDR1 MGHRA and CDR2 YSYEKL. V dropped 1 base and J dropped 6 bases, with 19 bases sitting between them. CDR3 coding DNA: TGCGCCAGCAGCCAAGGCGGACAGTCCTCGCTTCTAAACACCATATATTTT. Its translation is CASSQGGQSSLLNTIYF.

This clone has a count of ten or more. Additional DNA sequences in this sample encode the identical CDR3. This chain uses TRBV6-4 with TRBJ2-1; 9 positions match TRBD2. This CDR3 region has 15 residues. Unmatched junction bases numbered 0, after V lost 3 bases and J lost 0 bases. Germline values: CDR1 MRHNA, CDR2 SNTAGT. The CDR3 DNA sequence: TGTGCCAGCAGTGAAGCGGGAGGCTCCTACAATGAGCAGTTCTTC. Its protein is CASSEAGGSYNEQFF.

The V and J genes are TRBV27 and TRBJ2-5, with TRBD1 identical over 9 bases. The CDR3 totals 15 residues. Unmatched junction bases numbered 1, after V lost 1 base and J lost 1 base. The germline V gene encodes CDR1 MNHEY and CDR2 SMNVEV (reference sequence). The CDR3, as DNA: TGTGCCAGCAGTTTATTGGACAGGGGCCAAGAGACCCAGTACTTC. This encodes CASSLLDRGQETQYF.

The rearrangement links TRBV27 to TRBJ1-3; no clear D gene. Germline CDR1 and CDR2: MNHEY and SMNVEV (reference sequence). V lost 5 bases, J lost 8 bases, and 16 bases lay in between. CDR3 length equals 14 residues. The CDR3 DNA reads TGTGCCAGCAGTCCAGGACCGGGGTGGGACACCATATATTTT. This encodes CASSPGPGWDTIYF.

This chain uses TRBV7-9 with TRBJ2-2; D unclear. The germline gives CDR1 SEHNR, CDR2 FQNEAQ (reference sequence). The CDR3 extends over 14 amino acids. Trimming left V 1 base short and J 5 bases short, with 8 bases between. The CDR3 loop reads CASSLVMGTGELFF. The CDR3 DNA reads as TGTGCCAGCAGCTTAGTGATGGGAACCGGGGAGCTGTTTTTT.

The CDR3: CASSIDGTGAEDTEAFF. The CDR3 DNA reads TGTGCCAGCAGCATCGACGGAACCGGGGCCGAGGACACTGAAGCTTTCTTT. The gene calls are TRBV7-8 and TRBJ1-1; weak D call: TRBD1 (5 bases). The V and J ends lost 5 bases and 3 bases respectively, with 22 bases between them. Looked up from germline, CDR1 is SGHVS and CDR2 is FQNEAQ. The CDR3 runs to 17 residues.

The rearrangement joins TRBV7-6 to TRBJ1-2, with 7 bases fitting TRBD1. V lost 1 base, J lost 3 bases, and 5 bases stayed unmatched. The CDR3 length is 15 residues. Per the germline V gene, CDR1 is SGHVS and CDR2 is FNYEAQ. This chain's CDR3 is CASSLEGGTDYGYTF. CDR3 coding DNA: TGTGCCAGCAGCTTAGAGGGGGGGACAGACTATGGCTACACCTTC.

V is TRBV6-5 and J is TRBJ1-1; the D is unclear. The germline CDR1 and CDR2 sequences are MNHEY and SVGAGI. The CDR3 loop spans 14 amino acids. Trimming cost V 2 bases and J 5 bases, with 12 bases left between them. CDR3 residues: CASSYTPGSTEAFF. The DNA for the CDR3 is TGTGCCAGCAGTTACACTCCGGGAAGTACTGAAGCTTTCTTT.

For the CDR3, the DNA is TGTGCCAGCAGCTTAGGGACAGAAAACATTCAGTACTTC. Protein: CASSLGTENIQYF. The rearrangement joins TRBV5-4 to TRBJ2-4; 7 bases line up with TRBD1. CDR1 SGHNT and CDR2 YYREEE come from the germline V gene (reference sequence). J was trimmed by 5 bases and V by 2 bases; bases with no gene match: 1. CDR3 length: 13 residues.

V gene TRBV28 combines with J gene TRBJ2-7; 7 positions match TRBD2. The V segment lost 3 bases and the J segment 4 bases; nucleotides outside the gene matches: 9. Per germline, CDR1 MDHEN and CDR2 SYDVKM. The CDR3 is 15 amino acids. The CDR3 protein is CASSFPLGTTYEQYF. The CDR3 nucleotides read TGTGCCAGCAGTTTCCCGCTTGGGACTACATACGAGCAGTACTTC.